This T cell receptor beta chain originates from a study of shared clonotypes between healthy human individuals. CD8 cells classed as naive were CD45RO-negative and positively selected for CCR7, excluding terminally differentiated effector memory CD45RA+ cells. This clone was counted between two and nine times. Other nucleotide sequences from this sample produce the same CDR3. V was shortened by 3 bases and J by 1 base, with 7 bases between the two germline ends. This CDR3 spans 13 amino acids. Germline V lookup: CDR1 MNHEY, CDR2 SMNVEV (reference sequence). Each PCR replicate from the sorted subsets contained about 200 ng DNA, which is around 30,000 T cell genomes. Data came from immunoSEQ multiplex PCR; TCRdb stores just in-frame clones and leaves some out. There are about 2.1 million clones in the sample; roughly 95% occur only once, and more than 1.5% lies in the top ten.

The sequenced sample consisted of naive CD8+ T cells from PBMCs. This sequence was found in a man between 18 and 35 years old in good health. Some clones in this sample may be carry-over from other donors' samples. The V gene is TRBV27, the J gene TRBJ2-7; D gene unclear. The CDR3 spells CASSFGGSYEQYF. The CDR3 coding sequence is TGTGCCAGCAGTTTCGGCGGATCCTACGAGCAGTACTTC.